Presented here are 20 T cell receptor beta chains from one specimen sequenced in a study of T cell changes during pregnancy in multiple sclerosis. Produced via immunoSEQ multiplex PCR; TCRdb's table is partial and in-frame only. The data contain 90,000 or so clones, approximately 95% of them seen just once; the ten biggest clones take up less than 2%. Sequenced material: peripheral blood, taken after pregnancy. These receptors all come from a female donor in good health, enrolled as a control in a pregnancy study.

The rearrangement links TRBV7-9 to TRBJ1-1; unclear D gene. Per the germline V gene, CDR1 is SEHNR and CDR2 is FQNEAQ (reference sequence). V was trimmed by 3 bases and J by 7 bases, leaving 9 bases between them. This CDR3 has 12 residues. CDR3 in DNA: TGTGCCAGCAGCTTTGGAGGCCTTGAAGCTTTCTTT. It codes for CASSFGGLEAFF.

This clone appeared a single time. The gene calls are TRBV2 and TRBJ2-7, with D tentatively TRBD2 (6 bases). Germline-derived CDR1 and CDR2 are SNHLY and FYNNEI. The CDR3 loop spans 15 amino acids. V was clipped by 7 bases and J by 5 bases, with 21 bases between them. The CDR3 bases are TGTGCCAGCAAACTAGCTTCGCAGTCTAGGGACGAGCAGTACTTC. Translating gives CASKLASQSRDEQYF.

The chain's CDR3 is CASSLVDYFNEQFF. The CDR3 DNA follows: TGCGCCAGCAGCTTGGTGGACTACTTCAATGAGCAGTTCTTC. This chain connects TRBV5-1 to TRBJ2-1; possible D gene TRBD2, 6 bases. In germline, CDR1 is SGHRS, CDR2 YFSETQ. V was trimmed by 0 bases and J by 6 bases, leaving 10 bases between them. The CDR3 loop spans 14 amino acids.

The chain couples TRBV6-1 to TRBJ2-7; 7 bases agree with TRBD1. Trimming removed 4 bases from V and 0 bases from J; junction bases left unmatched: 3. This CDR3 contains 14 residues. From germline, CDR1 is MNHNS and CDR2 SASEGT. Here the CDR3 DNA reads TGTGCCAGCAGTGGCCGGGACAGCTCCTACGAGCAGTACTTC. Residues: CASSGRDSSYEQYF.

The chain uses TRBV15 and TRBJ2-4; 8 bases agree with TRBD2. The V gene end was trimmed by 8 bases and the J gene end by 2 bases; junction bases not matched to a gene: 8. Germline-derived CDR1 and CDR2 are LNHNV and YYDKDF (reference sequence). The CDR3 contains 15 residues. The CDR3 DNA sequence: TGTGCCACCGCCCAGTCGGGAGGGACCAAAAACATTCAGTACTTC. Translating gives CATAQSGGTKNIQYF.

The rearrangement links TRBV5-1 to TRBJ2-6, with 10 bases fitting TRBD1. The CDR3 is 18 residues long. The V gene end was trimmed by 0 bases and the J gene end by 3 bases; junction bases not matched to a gene: 6. Per the germline V gene, CDR1 is SGHRS and CDR2 is YFSETQ. CDR3: CASSLAGTGVGGANVLTF. CDR3 sequence (DNA): TGCGCCAGCAGCTTGGCGGGGACAGGGGTAGGTGGGGCCAACGTCCTGACTTTC.

The genes are TRBV6-6 and TRBJ1-1; D uncertain. Trimming stripped 5 bases from V and 1 base from J, with 17 bases between. CDR1 MNHNY and CDR2 SVGAGI come from the germline V gene (reference sequence). The CDR3 runs 16 residues. Here the CDR3 reads CASSPPRRHSNTEAFF. The DNA for the CDR3 is TGTGCCAGCAGTCCCCCCCGGAGGCACTCGAACACTGAAGCTTTCTTT.

The chain has TRBV5-1 and TRBJ2-4, with 8 bases that match TRBD1. Trimming at V came to 4 bases and at J to 6 bases, leaving 18 bases not matched to a gene. Germline V gene data show CDR1 as SGHRS and CDR2 as YFSETQ. CDR3 size: 18 residues. The CDR3 is CASSLGSLVAGGSNIQYF. As DNA, the CDR3 is TGCGCCAGCAGCCTCGGTAGTCTGGTGGCAGGGGGCTCAAACATTCAGTACTTC.

The chain employs TRBV2 and TRBJ2-5; 8 nucleotides agree with TRBD2. The CDR3 is 13 amino acids. The germline V gene encodes CDR1 SNHLY and CDR2 FYNNEI. V shed 5 bases and J 4 bases; nucleotides not matched to a gene: 3. CDR3 coding DNA: TGTGCCAGCAGTTTCCGGGAGGGAGAGACCCAGTACTTC. Translated: CASSFREGETQYF.

The rearrangement joins TRBV2 to TRBJ2-1; no clear D gene. Trimming stripped 6 bases from V and 5 bases from J, with 11 bases between. The CDR3 runs 13 residues. Germline assignment: CDR1 SNHLY and CDR2 FYNNEI. The DNA for the CDR3 is TGTGCCAGCAGCGTCCTTCTTCACAATGAGCAGTTCTTC. Its protein product is CASSVLLHNEQFF. The entire variable domain, with the rest obtained from reference TRBV2 and TRBJ2-1, is as follows: EPEVTQTPSHQVTQMGQEVILRCVPISNHLYFYWYRQILGQKVEFLVSFYNNEISEKSEIFDDQFSVERPDGSNFTLKIRSTKLEDSAMYFCASSVLLHNEQFFGPGTRLTVL.

This clone occurred once. This chain uses TRBV7-2 with TRBJ2-7; 7 nucleotides match TRBD2. CDR1 and CDR2 from the germline V gene are SGHTA and FQGNSA. The CDR3 sequence is 16 residues long. V was pared by 0 bases and J by 5 bases, with 10 bases of the junction left unmatched. CDR3 residues: CASSLAWGEGLNEQYF. The CDR3 nucleotides read TGTGCCAGCAGCTTAGCGTGGGGGGAGGGCCTCAACGAGCAGTACTTC.

The rearrangement joins TRBV25-1 to TRBJ1-1; D is uncertain. Germline V gene data show CDR1 as MGHDK and CDR2 as SYGVNS. The CDR3 covers 13 residues. V gave up 7 bases and J gave up 3 bases, with 12 bases separating them. CDR3 residues: CASNLGGHTEAFF. Written as DNA, the CDR3 is TGTGCCAGCAACCTTGGAGGGCACACTGAAGCTTTCTTT.

The chain has TRBV7-6 and TRBJ1-2; D gene unclear. The CDR3 has 13 residues. In germline, CDR1 is SGHVS, CDR2 FNYEAQ. The ends were cut back, 7 bases at V and 8 bases at J, with 17 bases in the middle. This CDR3 is CASTGRSGRGYTF. The CDR3 nucleotides read TGTGCCAGCACCGGGAGGTCCGGAAGGGGCTACACCTTC.

The table lists this clone with a count of one. The chain employs TRBV5-6 and TRBJ1-2, with a tentative D call TRBD1 (6 bases). The CDR3 spans 15 residues. V was cut by 2 bases and J by 8 bases, with 19 bases left in between. Germline V gene data show CDR1 as SGHDT and CDR2 as YYEEEE. The CDR3 spells CASSFSQGLREGYTF. CDR3 coding DNA: TGTGCCAGCAGCTTTTCACAGGGCCTCCGGGAAGGCTACACCTTC.

The V call is TRBV29-1, the J call TRBJ2-1; 7 bases line up with TRBD1. V was clipped by 4 bases and J by 6 bases; unmatched bases: 27. The germline V gene encodes CDR1 SQVTM and CDR2 ANQGSEA. This CDR3 region has 20 residues. The chain's CDR3 is CSVVPTSAVPRDRLFNEQFF. The CDR3 DNA reads TGCAGCGTTGTCCCAACGAGCGCGGTCCCCCGGGACAGATTGTTCAATGAGCAGTTCTTC.

The chain joins TRBV5-6 to TRBJ1-1; perhaps TRBD1 as D (5 bases). The CDR3 extends over 16 amino acids. In germline, CDR1 is SGHDT, CDR2 YYEEEE. The ends were cut back, 1 base at V and 7 bases at J, with 20 bases in the middle. The CDR3 spells CASSLRSRAGNIEAFF. The CDR3 nucleotides read TGTGCCAGCAGCTTGCGTAGTAGGGCAGGGAATATTGAAGCTTTCTTT. Full variable domain (rest looked up from reference TRBV5-6 and TRBJ1-1): DAGVTQSPTHLIKTRGQQVTLRCSPKSGHDTVSWYQQALGQGPQFIFQYYEEEERQRGNFPDRFSGHQFPNYSSELNVNALLLGDSALYLCASSLRSRAGNIEAFFGQGTRLTVV.

The chain has TRBV6-5 and TRBJ2-7, with 8 bases identical to TRBD2. The CDR3 contains 15 residues. The junction had 12 bases not matched to a gene; V was cut back by 5 bases and J by 6 bases. The germline gives CDR1 MNHEY, CDR2 SVGAGI. This CDR3 is CASSHTTAGEGEQYF. CDR3 nucleotides: TGTGCCAGCAGTCACACGACAGCGGGAGAGGGCGAGCAGTACTTC.

The genes are TRBV11-3 and TRBJ2-2; tentatively, D is TRBD1 (5 bases). The CDR3 covers 14 residues. The germline V gene has CDR1 SGHNT and CDR2 YENEEA. The ends were cut back, 5 bases at V and 8 bases at J, with 15 bases in the middle. The CDR3 DNA reads as TGTGCCAGCAGCGTCCAACCTGGGGCGGGGGAGCTGTTTTTT. This gives the protein CASSVQPGAGELFF.

DNA of the CDR3: TGTGCCAGCAGCCAATTGTTGGAGGCGGTTTTCACAGATACGCAGTATTTT. The encoded protein is CASSQLLEAVFTDTQYF. The rearrangement joins TRBV4-2 to TRBJ2-3; possibly TRBD2 for D (5 bases). The V and J ends lost 2 bases and 2 bases respectively, with 17 bases between them. CDR1 and CDR2 (germline): LGHNA, YNFKEQ. The CDR3 loop spans 17 amino acids.

Only one count was recorded for this clone. The chain recombines TRBV20-1 with TRBJ2-7; tentative D call: TRBD2 (5 bases). Germline CDR1 and CDR2: DFQATT and SNEGSKA (reference sequence). The CDR3 extends over 11 amino acids. The germline V and J ends were trimmed by 7 bases and 6 bases, with 13 bases remaining between them. For the CDR3, the DNA is TGCAGTGTGAGAGGGATAGGCGAGCAGTACTTC. Residues: CSVRGIGEQYF.